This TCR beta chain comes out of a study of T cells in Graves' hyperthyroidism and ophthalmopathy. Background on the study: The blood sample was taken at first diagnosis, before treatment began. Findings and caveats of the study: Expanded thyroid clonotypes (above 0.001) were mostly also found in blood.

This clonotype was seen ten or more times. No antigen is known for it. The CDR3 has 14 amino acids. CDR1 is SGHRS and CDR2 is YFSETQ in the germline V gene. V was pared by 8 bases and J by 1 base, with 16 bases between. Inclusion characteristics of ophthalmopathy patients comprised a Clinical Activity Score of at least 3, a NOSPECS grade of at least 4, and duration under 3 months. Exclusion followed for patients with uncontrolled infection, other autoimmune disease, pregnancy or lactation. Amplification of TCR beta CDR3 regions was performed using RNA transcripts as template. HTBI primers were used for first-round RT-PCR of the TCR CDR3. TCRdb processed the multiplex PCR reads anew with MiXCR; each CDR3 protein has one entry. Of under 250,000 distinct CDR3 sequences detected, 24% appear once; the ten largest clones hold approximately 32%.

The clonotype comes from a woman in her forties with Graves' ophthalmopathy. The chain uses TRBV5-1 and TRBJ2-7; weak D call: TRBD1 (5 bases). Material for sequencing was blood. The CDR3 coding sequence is TGCGCCAGTCAGGTGGGGCCGTCGTCCTACGAGCAGTACTTC. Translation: CASQVGPSSYEQYF.